This is a list of T cell receptor beta chains from one sample in a study of cytomegalovirus exposure and HLA in healthy donors. Produced via immunoSEQ multiplex PCR; TCRdb's table is partial and in-frame only. Here the sample spans about 200,000 clones, approximately 80% being singletons. Sequences were obtained from PBMCs. These receptor sequences come from a man aged 25-40 years in good health and CMV-seronegative. Both conserved end residues are part of each CDR3. D genes are given only for firm matches. Clone size is stated in some rows and not others, as once, few, many or a class when expanded.

NA,NA,TRBV9,TRBJ1-1,CASSAEGLQRNTEAFF,TGTGCCAGCAGCGCGGAGGGGCTGCAAAGGAACACTGAAGCTTTCTTT
TRBD1,NA,TRBV29-1,TRBJ1-1,CSVEYGRGRVVPSGGTEAFF,TGCAGCGTTGAATATGGCAGGGGGCGGGTTGTTCCCTCCGGGGGCACTGAAGCTTTCTTT
NA,NA,TRBV7-2,TRBJ2-3,CASSENYRTDTQYF,TGTGCCAGCAGCGAGAATTACAGGACAGATACGCAGTATTTT
TRBD2,once,TRBV5-1,TRBJ2-1,CASRSSLAGDNEQFF,TGCGCCAGCAGGTCGTCTCTAGCGGGGGACAATGAGCAGTTCTTC
NA,NA,TRBV9,TRBJ2-5,CASSPPPMFSGETQYF,TGTGCCAGCAGCCCCCCCCCGATGTTTTCGGGGGAGACCCAGTACTTC
NA,NA,TRBV2,TRBJ2-2,CASSGSRGDTGELFF,TGTGCCAGCAGTGGGTCCAGGGGAGACACCGGGGAGCTGTTTTTT
TRBD1,NA,TRBV5-4,TRBJ1-2,CASSGGQGRQGDGYTF,TGTGCCAGCAGCGGGGGACAGGGGAGGCAGGGTGATGGCTACACCTTC
TRBD2,NA,TRBV11-2,TRBJ2-1,CASSQGLADYNEQFF,TGTGCCAGCAGCCAGGGACTAGCGGACTACAATGAGCAGTTCTTC
NA,few,TRBV9,TRBJ1-2,CASSVARGYGYTF,TGTGCCAGCAGCGTAGCCAGGGGCTATGGCTACACCTTC
NA,NA,TRBV7-2,TRBJ1-1,CASSLGGAGGLMYTEAFF,TGTGCCAGCAGCTTAGGTGGGGCGGGGGGCTTAATGTACACTGAAGCTTTCTTT
NA,NA,TRBV5-4,TRBJ2-2,CASSGGGVPGELFF,TGTGCCAGCAGCGGAGGCGGGGTCCCCGGGGAGCTGTTTTTT
NA,NA,TRBV18,TRBJ2-1,CASSLDREQFF,TGTGCCAGCTCGCTTGACAGGGAGCAGTTCTTC
TRBD2,NA,TRBV29-1,TRBJ2-7,CSVGGLAGSYEQYF,TGCAGCGTTGGGGGGCTAGCGGGGAGCTACGAGCAGTACTTC
NA,NA,TRBV4-1,TRBJ2-7,CASSQGRTMSSYEQYF,TGCGCCAGCAGCCAAGGGAGGACCATGAGCTCCTACGAGCAGTACTTC
TRBD1,NA,TRBV5-4,TRBJ1-1,CASSGGQAREAFF,TGTGCCAGCAGCGGTGGACAGGCACGTGAAGCTTTCTTT
TRBD1,NA,TRBV5-1,TRBJ1-1,CASSLRQGATEAFF,TGCGCCAGCAGCTTAAGGCAGGGGGCCACTGAAGCTTTCTTT
NA,NA,TRBV7-8,TRBJ1-5,CASSHLRGSNQPQHF,TGTGCCAGCAGCCATCTGAGGGGGAGCAATCAGCCCCAGCATTTT
TRBD1,NA,TRBV7-9,TRBJ2-7,CASSLVQQGAYEQYF,TGTGCCAGCAGCTTAGTCCAACAGGGGGCCTACGAGCAGTACTTC
TRBD1,once,TRBV28,TRBJ1-2,CASSTSGTAYGYTF,TGTGCCAGCAGCACCTCAGGGACAGCCTATGGCTACACCTTC
TRBD1,NA,TRBV6-6,TRBJ1-6,CASSRQGMALHF,TGTGCCAGCAGCAGACAGGGGATGGCCCTCCACTTT
TRBD1,NA,TRBV4-1,TRBJ2-3,CASSQGTLRGPTDTQYF,TGCGCCAGCAGCCAAGGGACGTTGAGGGGGCCTACAGATACGCAGTATTTT
TRBD2,NA,TRBV7-2,TRBJ2-3,CASSLRASGGPAFNTQYF,TGTGCCAGCAGCTTACGGGCTAGCGGGGGTCCCGCTTTTAATACGCAGTATTTT
NA,NA,TRBV11-2,TRBJ1-6,CASSSLGGSYNSPLHF,TGTGCCAGCAGCTCCTTGGGGGGCTCCTATAATTCACCCCTCCACTTT
NA,NA,TRBV5-1,TRBJ2-7,CASSFQGPEQYF,TGCGCCAGCAGCTTCCAGGGTCCCGAGCAGTACTTC
TRBD2,NA,TRBV2,TRBJ2-3,CASKTRLAVTDTQYF,TGTGCCAGCAAAACTCGACTAGCGGTTACAGATACGCAGTATTTT
NA,NA,TRBV28,TRBJ1-2,CASSFAALYGYTF,TGTGCCAGCAGTTTTGCGGCCCTCTATGGCTACACCTTC
NA,NA,TRBV2,TRBJ1-1,CASSTYRTVNTEAFF,TGTGCCAGCAGTACTTACCGGACAGTGAACACTGAAGCTTTCTTT
TRBD1,NA,TRBV27,TRBJ1-5,CASSLTRTGNNQPQHF,TGTGCCAGCAGTCTTACTCGGACAGGGAACAATCAGCCCCAGCATTTT
TRBD2,NA,TRBV11-3,TRBJ2-5,CASSRGCLAVRGGQYF,TGTGCCAGCAGCCGAGGCTGCCTAGCGGTTCGGGGGGGCCAGTACTTC
NA,NA,TRBV29-1,TRBJ2-7,CSVGGDVYEQYF,TGCAGCGTTGGAGGAGACGTTTACGAGCAGTACTTC
NA,NA,TRBV18,TRBJ2-1,CASSPLGQTGFVTYNEQFF,TGTGCCAGCTCACCACTAGGACAGACGGGTTTTGTAACTTACAATGAGCAGTTCTTC
TRBD1,NA,TRBV5-6,TRBJ1-2,CASSLGQGPGYTF,TGTGCCAGCAGCTTAGGACAGGGTCCGGGCTACACCTTC
NA,NA,TRBV19,TRBJ2-2,CASNSYANTGELFF,TGTGCCAGTAACAGCTACGCGAACACCGGGGAGCTGTTTTTT
NA,NA,TRBV4-3,TRBJ2-1,CASSQPYTVKHNEQFF,TGCGCCAGCAGCCAACCTTACACCGTCAAACACAATGAGCAGTTCTTC
NA,NA,TRBV7-3,TRBJ2-2,CASSLIPWTANTGELFF,TGTGCCAGCAGCTTAATCCCCTGGACAGCTAACACCGGGGAGCTGTTTTTT
NA,NA,TRBV28,TRBJ1-2,CASSLFRAVGYTF,TGTGCCAGCAGTTTATTCAGGGCTGTTGGCTACACCTTC
TRBD1,NA,TRBV6-1,TRBJ1-5,CASRETGVWGNQPQHF,TGTGCCAGCAGGGAAACAGGGGTATGGGGCAATCAGCCCCAGCATTTT
NA,NA,TRBV7-7,TRBJ2-5,CASSPIRIGGQETQYF,TGTGCTAGCAGCCCCATCAGGATCGGGGGACAAGAGACCCAGTACTTC
NA,once,TRBV28,TRBJ1-6,CASSLLSGGYNSPLHF,TGTGCCAGCAGTCTCCTAAGCGGGGGTTATAATTCACCCCTCCACTTT
TRBD1,once,TRBV18,TRBJ1-1,CASSPTGGTEAFF,TGTGCCAGCTCTCCAACAGGGGGCACTGAAGCTTTCTTT
NA,NA,TRBV6-5,TRBJ2-2,CASSYFQNTGELFF,TGTGCCAGCAGTTACTTTCAGAACACCGGGGAGCTGTTTTTT
NA,NA,TRBV7-2,TRBJ2-1,CASSPEGVYNEQFF,TGTGCCAGCAGCCCCGAGGGGGTCTACAATGAGCAGTTCTTC